This is a list of T cell receptor beta chains from one sample in a study of low-dose radiotherapy and immunotherapy resistance in tumors. Via MiXCR, TCRdb re-called the reads, giving one row per CDR3 protein. The profile shows 65,000 to 100,000 distinct CDR3 sequences, 15% to 20% of them singletons. Source: PBMCs, taken before treatment. The receptor source for this set is a male donor with prostate cancer. Both conserved end residues are part of each CDR3. The D gene is left open where the match is weak. A row's size may be missing; if present it is once, few, many or a size class.

d_call	v_call	j_call	clone_size	cdr3_nt	cdr3_aa
NA	TRBV6-2/TRBV6-3	TRBJ1-5	few	TGTGCCAGCAGTCCCGGACAGAATTTCAATCAGCCCCAGCATTTT	CASSPGQNFNQPQHF
NA	TRBV6-2/TRBV6-3	TRBJ2-3	many	TGTGCCAGCAGTGCGGGGTTGCCCACAGATACGCAGTATTTT	CASSAGLPTDTQYF
NA	TRBV12-3/TRBV12-4	TRBJ1-2	many	TGTGCCAGCAGTTTCGAAGCCTATGGCTACACCTTC	CASSFEAYGYTF
NA	TRBV5-1	TRBJ1-4	many	TGCGCCAGCAGCTTGTGGGGAACCGAAAAACTGTTTTTT	CASSLWGTEKLFF
NA	TRBV28	TRBJ2-1	once	TGTGCCAGCAGATCGCAGGGGGCAGCGGGGGGCCTCAATGAGCAGTTCTTC	CASRSQGAAGGLNEQFF
TRBD2	TRBV5-1	TRBJ2-3	many	TGCGCCAGCAGCCCACAGCGGGGGGCCACAGATACGCAGTATTTT	CASSPQRGATDTQYF
TRBD1	TRBV7-2	TRBJ2-6	many	TGTGCCAGCAGCCGGCACAGGGGCTCTGGGGCCAACGTCCTGACTTTC	CASSRHRGSGANVLTF
NA	TRBV3-1	TRBJ2-2	many	TGTGCCAGCAGCCCGCATCAAAACGGGGAGCTGTTTTTT	CASSPHQNGELFF
NA	TRBV5-4	TRBJ2-3	NA	TGTGCCAGCAGCTCAAGGGGATTAACGCCAAGCGATACGCAGTATTTT	CASSSRGLTPSDTQYF
TRBD2	TRBV27	TRBJ2-7	NA	TGTGCCAGCAGTTTAGTGGGGGGGGACTCCTACGAGCAGTACTTC	CASSLVGGDSYEQYF
TRBD2	TRBV6-1	TRBJ2-5	many	TGTGCCAGCAGGCCGAGCGGGGGGGCAGAGACCCAGTACTTC	CASRPSGGAETQYF
TRBD2	TRBV14	TRBJ2-3	many	TGTGCCAGCAGCCAAGACGGGGGGACTTTTAGCACAGATACGCAGTATTTT	CASSQDGGTFSTDTQYF
NA	TRBV10-3	TRBJ1-2	many	TGTGCCATCAGTGAGTCGAAGCCCAACTATGGCTACACCTTC	CAISESKPNYGYTF
TRBD2	TRBV9	TRBJ2-1	many	TGTGCCAGCAGCGTAGCGGGGGGCAATGAGCAGTTCTTC	CASSVAGGNEQFF
TRBD2	TRBV5-1	TRBJ2-3	few	TGCGCCAGCCGTAACACTGTACTAGCGGGGGGCCACACAGATACGCAGTATTTT	CASRNTVLAGGHTDTQYF
NA	TRBV9	TRBJ2-5	many	TGTGCCAGCAGCGTAGGCCCCTCCGGGAGAGGCCAAGAGACCCAGTACTTC	CASSVGPSGRGQETQYF
NA	TRBV11-2	TRBJ2-1	NA	TGTGCCAGCAGCTTAGGGGGGTGGCGCCATGAGCAGTTCTTC	CASSLGGWRHEQFF
NA	TRBV9	TRBJ2-3	many	TGTGCCAGCAGCGTAGAGGACCCAGATACGCAGTATTTT	CASSVEDPDTQYF
NA	TRBV6-5	TRBJ1-1	many	TGTGCCAGCAGTTACGAGGGGTCGGTGAACACTGAAGCTTTCTTT	CASSYEGSVNTEAFF
NA	TRBV7-2	TRBJ2-2	many	TGTGCCAGCAGCTTCCGGGGACCCGGGGAGCTGTTTTTT	CASSFRGPGELFF
NA	TRBV11-2	TRBJ1-3	many	TGTGCCAGCAGCGTCGAAGCTGGAAACACCATATATTTT	CASSVEAGNTIYF
NA	TRBV20-1	TRBJ2-5	many	TGCAGTGCTAGCCGCCAGGGACGGAGTCAAGAGACCCAGTACTTC	CSASRQGRSQETQYF
NA	TRBV6-2/TRBV6-3	TRBJ2-5	NA	TGTGCCAGCACCGGGTGGGGGCTGGAGACCCAGTACTTC	CASTGWGLETQYF
NA	TRBV12-3/TRBV12-4	TRBJ2-1	many	TGTGCCAGCAGTTTCTGGATAACCCGGGGCAACAATGAGCAGTTCTTC	CASSFWITRGNNEQFF
NA	TRBV7-9	TRBJ2-1	NA	TGTGCCAGCAGCTTATACGGAGACAATGAGCAGTTCTTC	CASSLYGDNEQFF
NA	TRBV4-1	TRBJ2-3	many	TGCGCCAGCAGCCAAGATCGGGGGTCAGATACGCAGTATTTT	CASSQDRGSDTQYF
NA	TRBV4-2	TRBJ2-5	NA	TGTGCCAGCCCCCAAGAGACCCAGTACTTC	CASPQETQYF
TRBD1	TRBV9	TRBJ2-1	few	TGTGCCAGCACGAACAGGGGGGCTAACAATGAGCAGTTCTTC	CASTNRGANNEQFF
NA	TRBV7-9	TRBJ2-7	many	TGTGCCAGCAGCTTACGTCCCTACGAGCAGTACTTC	CASSLRPYEQYF
NA	TRBV7-8	TRBJ2-5	many	TGTGCCAGCAGCTTCTCCAGGGTCTCCCAAGAGACCCAGTACTTC	CASSFSRVSQETQYF
NA	TRBV2	TRBJ2-4	many	TGTGCCAGCAGTGAAGCGTGGCAGAAACAGTACTTC	CASSEAWQKQYF
TRBD1	TRBV13	TRBJ2-4	many	TGTGCCAGCAGCTCACAGGGGGCAAACATTCAGTACTTC	CASSSQGANIQYF
NA	TRBV6-5	TRBJ1-1	NA	TGTGCCAGCAGTTTAACCGGGCCTAATTCCTGGAACACTGAAGCTTTCTTT	CASSLTGPNSWNTEAFF
NA	TRBV2	TRBJ2-3	many	TGTGCCAGCAGTAATGGGGATACGCAGTATTTT	CASSNGDTQYF
TRBD1	TRBV5-5	TRBJ1-1	NA	TGTGCCAGCAGCCGAGAACAGGGGACCACGAACACTGAAGCTTTCTTT	CASSREQGTTNTEAFF
NA	TRBV11-1	TRBJ2-2	many	TGTGCCAGCAGCCGGGGACCCACTTCGGGCGGGGAGCTGTTTTTT	CASSRGPTSGGELFF
NA	TRBV9	TRBJ2-3	many	TGTGCCAGCAGCGAGAGCCCCCACAGGGTGGCGGGCACAGATACGCAGTATTTT	CASSESPHRVAGTDTQYF
TRBD1	TRBV11-2	TRBJ2-1	NA	TGTGCCAGCAGCGTAGGGACAGGACGGGAGCAGTTCTTC	CASSVGTGREQFF
NA	TRBV5-1	TRBJ1-3	many	TGCGCCAGCAGCCCTTCAACGGGGCTCGACTCTGGAAACACCATATATTTT	CASSPSTGLDSGNTIYF
TRBD1	TRBV5-1	TRBJ2-7	many	TGCGCCAGCAGCTTGGGATTCGACAGGGCCTCCTACGAGCAGTACTTC	CASSLGFDRASYEQYF
TRBD2	TRBV29-1	TRBJ2-2	many	TGCAGCGCCACCCCGGGACTAGCCGCCGGGGAGCTGTTTTTT	CSATPGLAAGELFF
NA	TRBV6-6	TRBJ1-6	many	TGTGCCAGCAGTTACGTCCGTCCTAATTCACCCCTCCACTTT	CASSYVRPNSPLHF
TRBD2	TRBV5-1	TRBJ2-3	many	TGCGCCAGCAGCATAGCGGGTGAAGATACGCAGTATTTT	CASSIAGEDTQYF
NA	TRBV27	TRBJ1-2	many	TGTGCCAGCAGTCCCCGGTTAGGAGCTAACTATGGCTACACCTTC	CASSPRLGANYGYTF
NA	TRBV6-5	TRBJ1-5	many	TGTGCCAGCAGTCCGGGGGGGGGCGCGAGGAGCAATCAGCCCCAGCATTTT	CASSPGGGARSNQPQHF
NA	TRBV11-2	TRBJ2-1	NA	TGTGCCAGCAACACCGGGTCCTACAATGAGCAGTTCTTC	CASNTGSYNEQFF
NA	TRBV2	TRBJ2-5	many	TGTGCCAGCAGCGGACCCCTAGACCAAGAGACCCAGTACTTC	CASSGPLDQETQYF